These 25 T cell receptor beta chains originate from one sample sequenced in a study of shared clonotypes between healthy human individuals. Naive CD8 cells comprised CD45RO-negative, CCR7-positively selected cells, excluding terminally differentiated effector memory CD45RA+ cells. Produced via immunoSEQ multiplex PCR; TCRdb's table is partial and in-frame only. The sample has millions of clones, around 93% seen once. Sequenced material: naive CD8+ T cells from PBMCs. The receptor set was obtained from a man younger than 35 in good health. Some clones in this sample may be carry-over from other donors' samples.

CDR3 residues: CAGQGAKNIQYF. The CDR3 DNA reads as TGTGCCGGACAGGGGGCCAAAAACATTCAGTACTTC. The chain uses TRBV30 and TRBJ2-4, with 9 bases matching TRBD1. CDR1 and CDR2 (germline): GTSNPN, SVGIG (reference sequence). CDR3 length: 12 amino acids. V gave up 8 bases and J gave up 1 base; unmatched junction bases: 0.

This clone was observed once. The genes are TRBV28 and TRBJ1-2, with D unresolved. Germline V lookup: CDR1 MDHEN, CDR2 SYDVKM. This CDR3 contains 14 residues. The germline V and J ends were trimmed by 0 bases and 8 bases, with 13 bases remaining between them. The CDR3 coding sequence is TGTGCCAGCAGTTTATGGAGGGAGACGGGCGGCTACACCTTC. This codes for CASSLWRETGGYTF.

This chain connects TRBV6-6 to TRBJ1-5; D is ambiguous. The germline V and J ends were trimmed by 4 bases and 2 bases, with 9 bases remaining between them. From germline, CDR1 is MNHNY and CDR2 SVGAGI (reference sequence). The CDR3 covers 14 residues. The CDR3 DNA follows: TGTGCCAGCAGTTTCGCAGAAGGCAATCAGCCCCAGCATTTT. It specifies CASSFAEGNQPQHF.

This chain links TRBV6-5 with TRBJ2-4; a weak D match, TRBD1 (5 bases). This CDR3 is built from 13 residues. Germline CDR1 reads MNHEY; CDR2 reads SVGAGI. Trimming stripped 6 bases from V and 4 bases from J, with 10 bases between. CDR3 sequence: CASSIDSKNIQYF. The CDR3 region has the DNA TGTGCCAGCAGCATAGACAGTAAAAACATTCAGTACTTC.

J is TRBJ2-5 and V is TRBV6-1, with TRBD2 as a possible D gene (6 bases). The CDR3 contains 15 residues. Per germline, CDR1 MNHNS and CDR2 SASEGT. The V end was cut by 6 bases, the J end by 0 bases, with 14 bases between. The CDR3 region is CASRRRGGNQETQYF. The CDR3, as DNA: TGTGCCAGCAGGAGACGGGGCGGGAACCAAGAGACCCAGTACTTC.

This clone has just one count. The rearrangement uses TRBV9 and TRBJ2-7; 9 positions match TRBD1. CDR3 length: 14 residues. Germline lookup yields CDR1 SGDLS and CDR2 YYNGEE. V dropped 3 bases and J dropped 4; count of bases not matched to a gene: 5. The DNA of the CDR3 is TGTGCCAGCAGCGAAGGGGACAGGGTATACGAGCAGTACTTC. This encodes CASSEGDRVYEQYF.

V is TRBV4-1 and J is TRBJ2-1, with unresolved D. V lost 5 bases and J 8 bases, leaving 13 bases between the germline ends. The germline V gene encodes CDR1 MGHRA and CDR2 YSYEKL. This CDR3 contains 13 residues. CDR3 residues: CASSKSVADEQFF. The CDR3 bases are TGCGCCAGCAGCAAGTCAGTGGCTGATGAGCAGTTCTTC.

As for this clone: This may arise from a read error, as a much more abundant clone is one base away. The rearrangement uses TRBV6-5 and TRBJ2-7; D ambiguous. CDR3 length equals 11 residues. V dropped 4 bases and J dropped 2 bases, with 3 bases sitting between them. Germline V gives CDR1 MNHEY, CDR2 SVGAGI. The CDR3 sequence is CASSSPYEQYF. The CDR3 bases are TGTGCCAGCAGTTCCCCCTACGAGCAGTACTTC.

Details on this clone: The same CDR3 is also encoded by other DNA sequences in this sample. V is TRBV27 and J is TRBJ2-1; 13 positions match TRBD2. The CDR3 has 16 amino acids. V was clipped by 3 bases and J by 8 bases; unmatched bases: 7. CDR1 MNHEY and CDR2 SMNVEV come from the germline V gene (reference sequence). CDR3 DNA sequence: TGTGCCAGCAGTTTGCTGAGGACTAGCGGGAGCGATGAGCAGTTCTTC. It yields the protein CASSLLRTSGSDEQFF.

This sequence joins TRBV19 and TRBJ1-1; D is perhaps TRBD1 (5 bases). V shed 5 bases and J shed 8 bases, with 12 bases lying between them. The germline V gene encodes CDR1 LNHDA and CDR2 SQIVND (reference sequence). The CDR3 length is 12 residues. CDR3 DNA sequence: TGTGCCAGTAGTTCTCCAGGGCCCGAAGCTTTCTTT. The encoded protein is CASSSPGPEAFF.

This clone has only one observation. The chain has TRBV7-9 and TRBJ2-5, with 12 positions matching TRBD2. V dropped 4 bases and J dropped 3; count of bases not matched to a gene: 6. Germline lookup yields CDR1 SEHNR and CDR2 FQNEAQ (reference sequence). The CDR3 contains 16 residues. The CDR3 sequence is CASSSLAGGLKETQYF. The CDR3 DNA is TGTGCCAGCAGCTCCCTAGCGGGAGGGCTCAAAGAGACCCAGTACTTC.

The V and J genes are TRBV6-5 and TRBJ2-7; 10 bases fit TRBD1. The CDR3 has 14 amino acids. J lost 3 bases, V lost 5 bases, and 4 bases had no gene match. Germline-derived CDR1 and CDR2 are MNHEY and SVGAGI. CDR3 in DNA: TGTGCCAGCAGTCCCGGGACAGGGGACTACGAGCAGTACTTC. This gives the protein CASSPGTGDYEQYF.

V usage is TRBV11-2 and J usage is TRBJ1-1; possible D gene TRBD1, 5 bases. This CDR3 has 14 amino acids. The germline CDR1 and CDR2 sequences are SGHAT and FQNNGV. The germline V and J ends were trimmed by 5 bases and 5 bases, with 15 bases remaining between them. The CDR3 sequence: CASSPASGGTEAFF. For the CDR3, the DNA is TGTGCCAGCAGCCCCGCTTCTGGGGGAACTGAAGCTTTCTTT.

The CDR3 DNA sequence: TGTGCCAGCAGCTTAGATTCGGGAGGGCAAGAGACCCAGTACTTC. Translation: CASSLDSGGQETQYF. The chain employs TRBV13 and TRBJ2-5, with 8 nucleotides matching TRBD2. Germline CDR1 reads PRHDT; CDR2 reads FYEKMQ (reference sequence). J was trimmed by 2 bases and V by 1 base; bases with no gene match: 3. The CDR3 is made up of 15 amino acids.

The rearrangement links TRBV27 to TRBJ2-7; D might be TRBD1 or TRBD2, each matching 5 bases. With 1 base removed from V and 5 bases from J, the gap between germline ends came to 12 bases. CDR1 and CDR2 from the germline V gene are MNHEY and SMNVEV (reference sequence). CDR3 length: 14 amino acids. For the CDR3, the DNA is TGTGCCAGCAGTTTATACCGACGGGGCCACGAGCAGTACTTC. As protein: CASSLYRRGHEQYF.

The chain is built from TRBV10-2 and TRBJ1-1; 8 bases agree with TRBD1. This CDR3 is 14 amino acids long. Per the germline V gene, CDR1 is WSHSY and CDR2 is SAAADI. V lost 6 bases, J lost 2 bases, and 5 bases stayed unmatched. The CDR3 reads CASRLDRGNTEAFF. The CDR3 DNA is TGCGCCAGCAGACTAGACAGGGGAAACACTGAAGCTTTCTTT.

This clone was observed a few times. The genes are TRBV28 and TRBJ1-4; D is possibly TRBD1 (5 bases). V gave up 5 bases and J gave up 7 bases, with 14 bases separating them. The germline CDR1 and CDR2 sequences are MDHEN and SYDVKM. CDR3 length: 14 residues. The CDR3 DNA reads as TGTGCCAGCAGTAGGGCAGGGAGAGGTGAAAAACTGTTTTTT. Residues: CASSRAGRGEKLFF.

This rearrangement joins TRBV7-9 to TRBJ1-1; 9 nucleotides agree with TRBD1. After removal of 5 bases from V and 5 bases from J, the junction contained 18 bases not matched to a gene. The CDR3 is 18 residues long. Germline-derived CDR1 and CDR2 are SEHNR and FQNEAQ (reference sequence). The CDR3 nucleotides read TGTGCCAGCAGCCCCTCACCCGGGACAGGGACCGGTGGTACTGAAGCTTTCTTT. Protein sequence: CASSPSPGTGTGGTEAFF.

This clone was seen only a few times. V usage is TRBV7-9 and J usage is TRBJ1-5, with D unclear. Germline CDR1 and CDR2: SEHNR and FQNEAQ (reference sequence). The V end lost 5 bases, the J end lost 3 bases, and 11 bases lay between the germline ends. CDR3 size: 14 residues. Here the CDR3 DNA reads TGTGCCAGCAGCCCCGGCGGTTTCAATCAGCCCCAGCATTTT. Its translation is CASSPGGFNQPQHF. The full variable domain, rest sourced from reference TRBV7-9 and TRBJ1-5, is DTGVSQNPRHKITKRGQNVTFRCDPISEHNRLYWYRQTLGQGPEFLTYFQNEAQLEKSRLLSDRFSAERPKGSFSTLEIQRTEQGDSAMYLCASSPGGFNQPQHFGDGTRLSIL.

The chain links TRBV27 to TRBJ1-2; D ambiguous. The CDR3 totals 16 residues. V lost 5 bases to trimming and J lost 2 bases, with 18 bases between them. Germline V gives CDR1 MNHEY, CDR2 SMNVEV (reference sequence). Here the CDR3 DNA reads TGTGCCAGCAGTGCTGGGGTACGGGCAAAAAACTATGGCTACACCTTC. Translated, it gives CASSAGVRAKNYGYTF.

The chain joins TRBV7-2 to TRBJ1-5, with D tentatively TRBD1 (5 bases). This CDR3 spans 15 amino acids. The V gene lost 3 bases and the J gene lost 1 base, with 10 bases spanning the gap. Germline V CDR1 and CDR2: SGHTA, FQGNSA. The CDR3 DNA reads as TGTGCCAGCAGCTTCAACAGGCGGAGCAATCAGCCCCAGCATTTT. It encodes CASSFNRRSNQPQHF.

The chain recombines TRBV27 with TRBJ2-3, with 9 nucleotides matching TRBD1. CDR1 is MNHEY and CDR2 is SMNVEV in the germline V gene (reference sequence). V shed 8 bases, J shed 7 bases, and the junction held 16 bases outside the gene matches. CDR3 length: 16 amino acids. The CDR3 loop is CASRLSPGTGWNTQYF. For the CDR3, the DNA is TGTGCCAGCCGCTTAAGCCCCGGGACAGGGTGGAATACGCAGTATTTT.

The genes are TRBV15 and TRBJ1-5; 7 bases line up with TRBD1. Germline V CDR1 and CDR2: LNHNV, YYDKDF (reference sequence). V trimming: 7 bases; J trimming: 9 bases; junction bases outside the gene matches: 9. The CDR3 spans 13 residues. The CDR3, as DNA: TGTGCCACCACCCACGTTTCAGGGGGGCCCCAGCATTTT. Its protein product is CATTHVSGGPQHF.

The genes are TRBV2 and TRBJ1-1; possible D gene TRBD1, 6 bases. Germline CDR1 is SNHLY and CDR2 is FYNNEI. The CDR3 covers 15 residues. V shed 4 bases and J shed 5 bases, with 17 bases lying between them. The CDR3 nucleotides read TGTGCCAGCAGTGGCGTCGGAGGGGGGAGGACTGAAGCTTTCTTT. Its translation is CASSGVGGGRTEAFF. The full variable domain, rest sourced from reference TRBV2 and TRBJ1-1, is EPEVTQTPSHQVTQMGQEVILRCVPISNHLYFYWYRQILGQKVEFLVSFYNNEISEKSEIFDDQFSVERPDGSNFTLKIRSTKLEDSAMYFCASSGVGGGRTEAFFGQGTRLTVV.

The chain couples TRBV7-9 to TRBJ2-1; no reliable D call. V lost 4 bases, J lost 7 bases, and 8 bases lay in between. Germline loops: CDR1 SEHNR, CDR2 FQNEAQ (reference sequence). This CDR3 region has 12 residues. The CDR3 nucleotides read TGTGCCAGCAGCTCGGCCCGGAATGAGCAGTTCTTC. This encodes CASSSARNEQFF.